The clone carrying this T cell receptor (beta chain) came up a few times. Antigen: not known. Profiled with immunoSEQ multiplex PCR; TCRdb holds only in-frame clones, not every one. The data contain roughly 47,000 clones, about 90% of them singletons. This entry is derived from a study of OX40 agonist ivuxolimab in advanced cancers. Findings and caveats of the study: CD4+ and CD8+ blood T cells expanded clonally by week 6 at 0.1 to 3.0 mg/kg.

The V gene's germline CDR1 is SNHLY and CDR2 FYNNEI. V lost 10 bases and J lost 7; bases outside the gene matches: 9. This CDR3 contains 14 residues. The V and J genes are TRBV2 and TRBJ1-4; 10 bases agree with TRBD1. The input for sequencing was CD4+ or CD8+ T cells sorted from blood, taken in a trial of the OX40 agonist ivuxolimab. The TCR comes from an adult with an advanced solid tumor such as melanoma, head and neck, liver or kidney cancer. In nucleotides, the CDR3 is TGTGCCAACGAAGACAGGGGGCGCTGTGAAAAACTGTTTTTT. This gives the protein CANEDRGRCEKLFF.